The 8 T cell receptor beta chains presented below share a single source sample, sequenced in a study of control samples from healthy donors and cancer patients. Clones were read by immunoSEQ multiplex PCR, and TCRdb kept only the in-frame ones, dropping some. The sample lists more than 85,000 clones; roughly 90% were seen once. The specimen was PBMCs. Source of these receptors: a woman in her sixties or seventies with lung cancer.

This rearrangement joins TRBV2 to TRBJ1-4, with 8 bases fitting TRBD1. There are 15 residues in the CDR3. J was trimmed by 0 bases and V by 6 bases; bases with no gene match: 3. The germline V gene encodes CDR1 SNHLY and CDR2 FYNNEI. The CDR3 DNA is TGTGCCAGCAGGGTACAGGGGGCAACTAATGAAAAACTGTTTTTT. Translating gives CASRVQGATNEKLFF. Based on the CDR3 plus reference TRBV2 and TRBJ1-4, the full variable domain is EPEVTQTPSHQVTQMGQEVILRCVPISNHLYFYWYRQILGQKVEFLVSFYNNEISEKSEIFDDQFSVERPDGSNFTLKIRSTKLEDSAMYFCASRVQGATNEKLFFGSGTQLSVL.

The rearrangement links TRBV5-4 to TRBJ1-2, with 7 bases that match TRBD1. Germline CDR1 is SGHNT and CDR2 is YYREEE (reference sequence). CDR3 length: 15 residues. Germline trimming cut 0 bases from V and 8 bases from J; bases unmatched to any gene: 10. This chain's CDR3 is CASSLALQGSRGYTF. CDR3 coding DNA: TGTGCCAGCAGCTTGGCCCTACAGGGGTCGCGGGGCTACACCTTC.

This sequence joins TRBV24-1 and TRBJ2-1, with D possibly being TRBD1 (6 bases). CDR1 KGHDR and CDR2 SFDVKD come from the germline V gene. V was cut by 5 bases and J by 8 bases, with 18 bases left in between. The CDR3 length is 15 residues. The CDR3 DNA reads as TGTGCCACCAGTGTTGCCAGGGGATTCCCCGATGAGCAGTTCTTC. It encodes CATSVARGFPDEQFF.

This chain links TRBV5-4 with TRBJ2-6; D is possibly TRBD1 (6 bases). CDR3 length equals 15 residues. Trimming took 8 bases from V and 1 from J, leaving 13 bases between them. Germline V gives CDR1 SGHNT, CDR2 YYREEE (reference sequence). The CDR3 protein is CASYQGLSGANVLTF. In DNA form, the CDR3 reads TGTGCCAGTTACCAGGGGTTGTCTGGGGCCAACGTCCTGACTTTC.

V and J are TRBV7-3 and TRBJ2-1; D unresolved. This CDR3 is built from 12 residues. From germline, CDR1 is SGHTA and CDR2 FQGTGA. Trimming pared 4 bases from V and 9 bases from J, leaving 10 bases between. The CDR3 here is CASSSPVGEQFF. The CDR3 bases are TGTGCCAGCAGCTCCCCGGTAGGTGAGCAGTTCTTC.

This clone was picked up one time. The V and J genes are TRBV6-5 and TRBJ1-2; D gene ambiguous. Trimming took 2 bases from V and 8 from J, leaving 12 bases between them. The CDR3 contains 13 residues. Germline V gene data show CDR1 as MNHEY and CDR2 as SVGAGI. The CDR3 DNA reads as TGTGCCAGCAGTTACCTAACTCAACGGGGCTACACCTTC. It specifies CASSYLTQRGYTF.

The CDR3 coding sequence is TGTGCCTGGAGTGTTAAGATGAACACTGAAGCTTTCTTT. It translates to CAWSVKMNTEAFF. The chain is built from TRBV30 and TRBJ1-1, with D uncertain. Germline V lookup: CDR1 GTSNPN, CDR2 SVGIG (reference sequence). V dropped 0 bases and J dropped 0 bases, with 5 bases sitting between them. The CDR3 extends over 13 amino acids.

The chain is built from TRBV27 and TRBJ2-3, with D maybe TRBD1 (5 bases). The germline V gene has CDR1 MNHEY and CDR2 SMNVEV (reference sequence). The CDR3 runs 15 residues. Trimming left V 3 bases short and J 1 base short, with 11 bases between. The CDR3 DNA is TGTGCCAGCAGTTTCAGTTCCAGGGGCACAGATACGCAGTATTTT. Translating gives CASSFSSRGTDTQYF.